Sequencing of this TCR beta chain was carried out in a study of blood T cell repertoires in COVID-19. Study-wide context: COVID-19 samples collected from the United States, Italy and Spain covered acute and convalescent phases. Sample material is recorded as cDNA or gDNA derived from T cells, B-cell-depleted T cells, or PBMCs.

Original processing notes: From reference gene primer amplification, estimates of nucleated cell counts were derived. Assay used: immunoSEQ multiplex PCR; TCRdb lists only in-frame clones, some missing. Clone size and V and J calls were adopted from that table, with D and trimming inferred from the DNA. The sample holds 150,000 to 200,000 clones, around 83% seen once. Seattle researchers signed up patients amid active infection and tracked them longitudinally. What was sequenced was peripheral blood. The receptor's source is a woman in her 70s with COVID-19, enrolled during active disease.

The DNA of the CDR3 is TGTGCCAGCAGGCTGGGACAGGTGCAGTACTTC. Protein product: CASRLGQVQYF. The genes are TRBV28 and TRBJ2-7, with 8 bases matching TRBD1. Germline-derived CDR1 and CDR2 are MDHEN and SYDVKM. This CDR3 contains 11 residues. V was pared by 6 bases and J by 9 bases, with 4 bases of the junction left unmatched.